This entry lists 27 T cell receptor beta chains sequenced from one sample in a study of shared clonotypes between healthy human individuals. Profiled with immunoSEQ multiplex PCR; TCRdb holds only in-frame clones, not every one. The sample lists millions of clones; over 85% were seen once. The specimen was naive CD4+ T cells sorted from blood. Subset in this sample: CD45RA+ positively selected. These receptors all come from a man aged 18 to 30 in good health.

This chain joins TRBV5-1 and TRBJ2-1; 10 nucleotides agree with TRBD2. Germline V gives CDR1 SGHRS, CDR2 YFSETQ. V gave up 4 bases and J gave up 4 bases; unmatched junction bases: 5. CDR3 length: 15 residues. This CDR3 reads CASSITSGKYNEQFF. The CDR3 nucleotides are TGCGCCAGCAGCATAACTAGCGGGAAGTACAATGAGCAGTTCTTC.

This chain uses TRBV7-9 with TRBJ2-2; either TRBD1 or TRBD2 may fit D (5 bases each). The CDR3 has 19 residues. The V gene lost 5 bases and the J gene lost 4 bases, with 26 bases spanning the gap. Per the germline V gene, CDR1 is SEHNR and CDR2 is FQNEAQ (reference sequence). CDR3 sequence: CASSLDRPFGVLGTGELFF. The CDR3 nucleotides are TGTGCCAGCAGCCTCGACAGACCCTTCGGGGTTTTGGGCACCGGGGAGCTGTTTTTT.

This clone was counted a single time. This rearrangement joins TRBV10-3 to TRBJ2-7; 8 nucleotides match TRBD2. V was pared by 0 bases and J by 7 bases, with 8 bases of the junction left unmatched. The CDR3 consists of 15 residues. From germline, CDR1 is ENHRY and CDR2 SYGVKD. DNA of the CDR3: TGTGCCATCAGTGAGTCAACGAGCGGGAGCGGAGAGCAGTACTTC. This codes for CAISESTSGSGEQYF.

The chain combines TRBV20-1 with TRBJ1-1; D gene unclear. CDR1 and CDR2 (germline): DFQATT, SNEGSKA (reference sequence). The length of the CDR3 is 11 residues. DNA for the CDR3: TGCAGCGGGGAGGGGAACACTGAAGCTTTCTTT. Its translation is CSGEGNTEAFF.

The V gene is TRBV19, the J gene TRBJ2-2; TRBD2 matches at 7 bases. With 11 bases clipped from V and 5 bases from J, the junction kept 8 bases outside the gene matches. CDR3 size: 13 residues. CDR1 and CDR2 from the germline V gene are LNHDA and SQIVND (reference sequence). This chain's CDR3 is CASTGGITGELFF. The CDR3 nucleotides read TGTGCCTCAACGGGGGGTATTACCGGGGAGCTGTTTTTT.

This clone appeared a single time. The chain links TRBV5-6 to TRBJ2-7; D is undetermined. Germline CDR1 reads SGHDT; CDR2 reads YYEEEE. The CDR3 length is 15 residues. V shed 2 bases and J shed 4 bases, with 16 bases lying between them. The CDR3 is CASSLLGPTDYEQYF. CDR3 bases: TGTGCCAGCAGCTTACTCGGACCGACCGATTACGAGCAGTACTTC.

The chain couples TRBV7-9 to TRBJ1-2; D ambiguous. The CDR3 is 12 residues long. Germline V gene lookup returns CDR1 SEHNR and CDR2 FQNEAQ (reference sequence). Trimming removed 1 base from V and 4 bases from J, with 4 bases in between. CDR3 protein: CASSLDPYGYTF. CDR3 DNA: TGTGCCAGCAGCTTAGACCCCTATGGCTACACCTTC.

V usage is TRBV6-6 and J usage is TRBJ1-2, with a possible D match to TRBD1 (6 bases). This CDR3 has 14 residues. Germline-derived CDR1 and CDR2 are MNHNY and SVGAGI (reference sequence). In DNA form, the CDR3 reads TGTGTTACAGCCAGGGCCCAACAGGGTTATGGCTACACCTTC. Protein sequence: CVTARAQQGYGYTF.

CDR3 sequence: CASSLGTAGSNQPQHF. The CDR3 DNA is TGCGCCAGCAGCTTGGGGACAGCGGGTAGCAATCAGCCCCAGCATTTT. The chain recombines TRBV5-1 with TRBJ1-5; tentative D call: TRBD1 (6 bases). This CDR3 is built from 16 residues. Germline V gives CDR1 SGHRS, CDR2 YFSETQ. Trimming cost V 0 bases and J 0 bases, with 10 bases left between them.

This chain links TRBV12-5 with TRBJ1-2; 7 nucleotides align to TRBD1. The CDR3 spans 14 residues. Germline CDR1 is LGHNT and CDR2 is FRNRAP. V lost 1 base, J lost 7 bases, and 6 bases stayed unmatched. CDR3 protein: CASGLATGRSGYTF. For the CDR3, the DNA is TGTGCTAGTGGTTTGGCGACAGGGAGGTCTGGCTACACCTTC.

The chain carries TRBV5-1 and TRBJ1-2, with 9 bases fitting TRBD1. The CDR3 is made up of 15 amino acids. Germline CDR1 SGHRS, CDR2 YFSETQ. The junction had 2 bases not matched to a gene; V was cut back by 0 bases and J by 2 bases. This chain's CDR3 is CASSLETGGNYGYTF. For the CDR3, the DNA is TGCGCCAGCAGCTTGGAGACAGGGGGAAACTATGGCTACACCTTC.

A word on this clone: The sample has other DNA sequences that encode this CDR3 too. CDR3 DNA: TGCAGCGTTGTTACAGGGGGGAATCAGCCCCAGCATTTT. Its protein product is CSVVTGGNQPQHF. The chain couples TRBV29-1 to TRBJ1-5, with 8 bases aligning to TRBD1. The CDR3 contains 13 residues. The germline V gene encodes CDR1 SQVTM and CDR2 ANQGSEA. Unmatched junction bases numbered 3, after V lost 4 bases and J lost 4 bases.

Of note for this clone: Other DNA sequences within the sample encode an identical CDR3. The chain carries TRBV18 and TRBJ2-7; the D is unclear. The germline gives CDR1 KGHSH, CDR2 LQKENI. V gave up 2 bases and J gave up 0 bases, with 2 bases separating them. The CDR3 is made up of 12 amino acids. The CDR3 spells CASSPASYEQYF. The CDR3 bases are TGTGCCAGCTCACCAGCCTCCTACGAGCAGTACTTC. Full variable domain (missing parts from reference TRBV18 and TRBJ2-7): NAGVMQNPRHLVRRRGQEARLRCSPMKGHSHVYWYRQLPEEGLKFMVYLQKENIIDESGMPKERFSAEFPKEGPSILRIQQVVRGDSAAYFCASSPASYEQYFGPGTRLTVT.

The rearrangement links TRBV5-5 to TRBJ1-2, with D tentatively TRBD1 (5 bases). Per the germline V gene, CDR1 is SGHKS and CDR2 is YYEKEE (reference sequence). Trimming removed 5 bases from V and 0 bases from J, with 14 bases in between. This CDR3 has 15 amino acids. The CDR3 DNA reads TGTGCCAGCAGTAACGACGGACAAGCTAACTATGGCTACACCTTC. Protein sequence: CASSNDGQANYGYTF.

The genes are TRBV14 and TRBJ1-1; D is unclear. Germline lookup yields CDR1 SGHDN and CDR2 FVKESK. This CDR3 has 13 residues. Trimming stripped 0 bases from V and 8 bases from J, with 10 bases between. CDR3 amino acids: CASSQDVRLEAFF. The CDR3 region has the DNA TGTGCCAGCAGCCAAGATGTGCGGTTAGAAGCTTTCTTT.

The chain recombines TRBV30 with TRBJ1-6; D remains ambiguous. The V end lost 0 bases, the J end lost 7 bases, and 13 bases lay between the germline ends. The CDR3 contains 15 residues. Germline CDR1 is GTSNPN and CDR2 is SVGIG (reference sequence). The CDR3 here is CAWSVPAKRNSPLHF. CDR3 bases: TGTGCCTGGAGTGTACCGGCAAAGCGGAATTCACCCCTCCACTTT.

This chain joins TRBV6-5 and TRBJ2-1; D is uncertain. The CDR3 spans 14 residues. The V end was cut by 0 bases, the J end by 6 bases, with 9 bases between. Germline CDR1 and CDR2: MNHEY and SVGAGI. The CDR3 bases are TGTGCCAGCAGTTACTCGATACGGGTCAATGAGCAGTTCTTC. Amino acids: CASSYSIRVNEQFF.

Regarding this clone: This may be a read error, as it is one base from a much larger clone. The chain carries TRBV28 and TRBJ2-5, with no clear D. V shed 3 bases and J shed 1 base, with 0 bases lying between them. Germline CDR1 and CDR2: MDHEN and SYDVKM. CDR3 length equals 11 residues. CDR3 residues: CASSFQETQYF. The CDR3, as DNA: TGTGCCAGCAGTTTCCAAGAGACCCAGTACTTC.

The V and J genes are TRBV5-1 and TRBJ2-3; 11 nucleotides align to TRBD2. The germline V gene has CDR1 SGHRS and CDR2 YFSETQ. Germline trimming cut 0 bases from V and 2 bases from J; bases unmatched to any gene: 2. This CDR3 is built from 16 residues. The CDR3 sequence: CASSLGLAGITDTQYF. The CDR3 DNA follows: TGCGCCAGCAGCTTGGGACTAGCGGGGATCACAGATACGCAGTATTTT.

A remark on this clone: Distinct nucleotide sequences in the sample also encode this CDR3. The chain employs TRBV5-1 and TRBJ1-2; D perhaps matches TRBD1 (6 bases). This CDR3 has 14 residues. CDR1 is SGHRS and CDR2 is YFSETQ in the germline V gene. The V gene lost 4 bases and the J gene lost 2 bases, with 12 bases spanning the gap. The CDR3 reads CASSLGGQNYGYTF. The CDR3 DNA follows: TGCGCCAGCAGCCTGGGAGGACAGAACTATGGCTACACCTTC.

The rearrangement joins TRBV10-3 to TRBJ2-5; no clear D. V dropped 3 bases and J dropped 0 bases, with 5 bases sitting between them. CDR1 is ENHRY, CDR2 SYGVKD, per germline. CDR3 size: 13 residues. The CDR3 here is CAISELYQETQYF. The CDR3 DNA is TGTGCCATCAGTGAATTGTACCAAGAGACCCAGTACTTC.

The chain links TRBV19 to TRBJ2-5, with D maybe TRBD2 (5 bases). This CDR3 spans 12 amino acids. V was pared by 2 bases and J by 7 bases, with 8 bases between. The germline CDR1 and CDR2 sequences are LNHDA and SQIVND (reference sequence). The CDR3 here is CASSITGRTQYF. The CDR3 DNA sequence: TGTGCCAGTAGTATAACGGGAAGGACCCAGTACTTC.

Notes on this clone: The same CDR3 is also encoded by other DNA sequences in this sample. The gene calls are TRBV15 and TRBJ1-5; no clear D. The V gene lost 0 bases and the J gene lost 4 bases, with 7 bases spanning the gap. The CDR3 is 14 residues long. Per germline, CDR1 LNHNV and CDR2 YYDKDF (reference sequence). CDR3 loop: CATSRDLGNQPQHF. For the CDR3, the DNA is TGTGCCACCAGCAGAGATTTAGGGAATCAGCCCCAGCATTTT.

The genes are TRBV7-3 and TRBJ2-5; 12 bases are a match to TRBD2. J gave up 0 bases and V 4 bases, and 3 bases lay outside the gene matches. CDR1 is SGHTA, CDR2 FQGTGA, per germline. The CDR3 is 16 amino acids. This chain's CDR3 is CASSSTSGGNQETQYF. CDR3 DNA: TGTGCCAGCAGCTCTACTAGCGGGGGGAACCAAGAGACCCAGTACTTC.

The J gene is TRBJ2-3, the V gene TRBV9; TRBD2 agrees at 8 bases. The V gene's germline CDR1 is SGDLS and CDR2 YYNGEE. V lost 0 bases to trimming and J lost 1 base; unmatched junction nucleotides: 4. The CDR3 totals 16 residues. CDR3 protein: CASSVVPAGGTDTQYF. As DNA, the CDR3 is TGTGCCAGCAGCGTAGTACCAGCGGGAGGCACAGATACGCAGTATTTT. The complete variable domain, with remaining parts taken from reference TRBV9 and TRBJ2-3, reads DSGVTQTPKHLITATGQRVTLRCSPRSGDLSVYWYQQSLDQGLQFLIQYYNGEERAKGNILERFSAQQFPDLHSELNLSSLELGDSALYFCASSVVPAGGTDTQYFGPGTRLTVL.

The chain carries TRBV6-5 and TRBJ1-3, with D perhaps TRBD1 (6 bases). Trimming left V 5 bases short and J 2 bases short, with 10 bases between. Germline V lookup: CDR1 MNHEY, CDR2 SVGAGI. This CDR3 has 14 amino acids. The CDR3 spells CASSNGGPGNTIYF. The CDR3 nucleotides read TGTGCCAGCAGTAACGGGGGGCCTGGAAACACCATATATTTT.

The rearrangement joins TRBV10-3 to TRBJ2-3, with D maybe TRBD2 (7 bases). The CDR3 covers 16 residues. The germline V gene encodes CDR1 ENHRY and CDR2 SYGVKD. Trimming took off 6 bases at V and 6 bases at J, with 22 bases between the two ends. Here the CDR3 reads CAIRDPVGGPPDTQYF. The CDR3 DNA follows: TGTGCCATCAGAGACCCCGTGGGGGGGCCTCCGGATACGCAGTATTTT.